This T cell receptor (beta chain) was documented in a study of shared clonotypes between healthy human individuals. Note on this clone: The same CDR3 is also encoded by other DNA sequences in this sample.

Germline CDR1 and CDR2: SGHRS and YFSETQ. Trimming took off 4 bases at V and 1 base at J, with 9 bases between the two ends. The CDR3 has 13 residues. Method: immunoSEQ multiplex PCR; TCRdb's copy keeps in-frame clones and lacks some. Of around 2.1 million clones in the sample, approximately 94% were seen once. The sequence was obtained from a man aged 18-30 years in good health. The sample was naive CD4+ T cells sorted from blood. Subset here: CD45RA+ positively selected. This chain connects TRBV5-1 to TRBJ2-7, with D perhaps matching TRBD1 (5 bases). The CDR3 here is CASSPTGSYEQYF. Written as DNA, the CDR3 is TGCGCCAGCAGCCCCACAGGTTCCTACGAGCAGTACTTC.